What follows are 18 T cell receptor beta chains derived from one specimen sequenced in a study of radiation and T cells in renal cell carcinoma. Treatment described: 15 Gy SBRT to primary tumor, nephrectomy 4 weeks later. Profiled with immunoSEQ multiplex PCR; TCRdb holds only in-frame clones, not every one. The sample contains about 20,000 clones, less than 65% of which appear only once. Here the sequenced sample was tumor tissue, taken from a patient whose treatment included radiotherapy and nephrectomy. These receptors came from a woman in her 70s with renal cell carcinoma.

This clone appeared a few times. V is TRBV30 and J is TRBJ1-2; no clear D gene. There are 12 residues in the CDR3. CDR1 is GTSNPN and CDR2 is SVGIG in the germline V gene (reference sequence). The germline V and J ends were trimmed by 2 bases and 5 bases, with 9 bases remaining between them. The CDR3 DNA reads as TGTGCCTGGAGTCCCCGGGGTTATGGCTACACCTTC. It translates to CAWSPRGYGYTF.

The chain recombines TRBV19 with TRBJ1-5; unclear D gene. Germline V gene lookup returns CDR1 LNHDA and CDR2 SQIVND (reference sequence). This CDR3 contains 16 residues. V gave up 5 bases and J gave up 4 bases, with 18 bases separating them. Here the CDR3 DNA reads TGTGCCAGTAGTCCTATCCGGACCTCAAGAAATCAGCCCCAGCATTTT. This encodes CASSPIRTSRNQPQHF.

The chain links TRBV9 to TRBJ1-2; D is possibly TRBD1 (6 bases). Germline CDR1 is SGDLS and CDR2 is YYNGEE. The CDR3 runs to 16 residues. Trimming shortened V by 4 bases and J by 6 bases, and 22 bases separated the two germline ends. The CDR3 loop reads CASSPRVAGENDGYTF. The DNA of the CDR3 is TGTGCCAGCAGCCCTCGGGTCGCAGGGGAGAATGATGGCTACACCTTC.

The chain has TRBV25-1 and TRBJ1-1; 7 bases map to TRBD1. The CDR3 length is 13 residues. The V gene's germline CDR1 is MGHDK and CDR2 SYGVNS. V lost 3 bases, J lost 4 bases, and 2 bases stayed unmatched. The CDR3: CASSEAGGTEAFF. The CDR3 nucleotides read TGTGCCAGCAGTGAGGCAGGGGGCACTGAAGCTTTCTTT.

The chain joins TRBV29-1 to TRBJ2-5; the D is unclear. Germline CDR1 reads SQVTM; CDR2 reads ANQGSEA. The CDR3 length is 11 residues. Trimming took 4 bases from V and 5 from J, leaving 8 bases between them. This CDR3 is CSVGLGETQYF. In nucleotides, the CDR3 is TGCAGCGTTGGATTGGGGGAGACCCAGTACTTC. Full variable domain (missing parts from reference TRBV29-1 and TRBJ2-5): SAVISQKPSRDICQRGTSLTIQCQVDSQVTMMFWYRQQPGQSLTLIATANQGSEATYESGFVIDKFPISRPNLTFSTLTVSNMSPEDSSIYLCSVGLGETQYFGPGTRLLVL.

This chain connects TRBV28 to TRBJ2-7, with D possibly TRBD2 on 8 matching bases. The ends were cut back, 2 bases at V and 7 bases at J, with 18 bases in the middle. CDR1 and CDR2 (germline): MDHEN, SYDVKM. The CDR3 length is 15 residues. The CDR3 here is CASSLLGLAGGEQYF. In DNA, the CDR3 is TGTGCCAGCAGTTTACTCGGACTAGCAGGGGGAGAGCAGTACTTC.

CDR3 in DNA: TGTGCCAGCAGCTTAGGCGGGGAGGGCCCGGCCAAAAACATTCAGTACTTC. It specifies CASSLGGEGPAKNIQYF. This sequence joins TRBV13 and TRBJ2-4; TRBD2 aligns across 7 bases. Germline V lookup: CDR1 PRHDT, CDR2 FYEKMQ (reference sequence). Unmatched junction bases numbered 6, after V lost 0 bases and J lost 1 base. This CDR3 has 17 residues.

The chain joins TRBV9 to TRBJ2-6; D is perhaps TRBD2 (6 bases). This CDR3 region has 19 residues. CDR1 and CDR2 (germline): SGDLS, YYNGEE. Trimming removed 4 bases at V and 0 bases at J, with 20 bases between. The CDR3 nucleotides read TGTGCCAGCAGCCAGGAGGGGAAACGGGCTCTCTCTGGGGCCAACGTCCTGACTTTC. It encodes CASSQEGKRALSGANVLTF.

This clone appeared a single time. V usage is TRBV5-8 and J usage is TRBJ1-1, with a tentative D call TRBD1 (6 bases). The CDR3 contains 14 residues. V lost 5 bases to trimming and J lost 0 bases, with 11 bases between them. Germline CDR1 SGHTS, CDR2 YDEGEE. The CDR3 loop reads CASSSQGLNTEAFF. CDR3 in DNA: TGTGCCAGCAGTTCCCAGGGGTTGAACACTGAAGCTTTCTTT.

The CDR3 spells CASSQNLRGRGQETQYF. DNA of the CDR3: TGTGCCAGCAGCCAGAACCTCAGGGGGCGAGGCCAAGAGACCCAGTACTTC. The chain recombines TRBV7-3 with TRBJ2-5, with TRBD1 identical over 8 bases. The germline CDR1 and CDR2 sequences are SGHTA and FQGTGA. V dropped 5 bases and J dropped 1; count of bases not matched to a gene: 12. The CDR3 contains 17 residues.

About this clone: A much larger clone lies one base from this, so it may be a read error. The chain joins TRBV7-9 to TRBJ1-1; D is undetermined. Trimming shortened V by 5 bases and J by 3 bases, and 10 bases separated the two germline ends. The germline gives CDR1 SEHNR, CDR2 FQNEAQ (reference sequence). CDR3 length equals 13 residues. CDR3 amino acids: CASSPVGDTEAFF. Written as DNA, the CDR3 is TGTGCCAGCAGCCCCGTTGGGGACACTGAAGCTTTCTTT. The variable domain in full, with the rest retrieved from reference TRBV7-9 and TRBJ1-1, is DTGVSQNPRHKITKRGQNVTFRCDPISEHNRLYWYRQTLGQGPEFLTYFQNEAQLEKSRLLSDRFSAERPKGSFSTLEIQRTEQGDSAMYLCASSPVGDTEAFFGQGTRLTVV.

This rearrangement joins TRBV27 to TRBJ2-7; 9 nucleotides align to TRBD1. V was pared by 3 bases and J by 0 bases, with 6 bases of the junction left unmatched. CDR1 MNHEY and CDR2 SMNVEV come from the germline V gene (reference sequence). The CDR3 sequence is 16 residues long. This CDR3 reads CASSFWVGQGSYEQYF. CDR3 DNA: TGTGCCAGCAGTTTTTGGGTGGGACAGGGCTCCTACGAGCAGTACTTC.

This clone was picked up one time. V gene TRBV6-6 combines with J gene TRBJ1-3; TRBD1 is a possible D gene (6 bases). V lost 7 bases, J lost 2 bases, and 15 bases lay in between. This CDR3 is 15 amino acids long. CDR1 and CDR2 from the germline V gene are MNHNY and SVGAGI (reference sequence). The CDR3 DNA sequence: TGTGCCAGCACTCCCGGGACACAGGCTGGAAACACCATATATTTT. Protein: CASTPGTQAGNTIYF.

By share, this clone ranks as medium-sized. This chain uses TRBV2 with TRBJ1-6; D perhaps matches TRBD1 (5 bases). The CDR3 sequence is 14 residues long. CDR1 and CDR2 (germline): SNHLY, FYNNEI. V was shortened by 6 bases and J by 7 bases, with 13 bases between the two germline ends. The CDR3 is CASRPTRGNSPLHF. CDR3 nucleotides: TGTGCCAGCAGGCCGACGAGGGGCAATTCACCCCTCCACTTT.

This clone is medium-sized by share. The chain uses TRBV27 and TRBJ2-7, with D possibly matching TRBD2 (6 bases). The germline gives CDR1 MNHEY, CDR2 SMNVEV (reference sequence). The CDR3 is 12 amino acids. V was trimmed by 5 bases and J by 3 bases, leaving 8 bases between them. The CDR3 DNA follows: TGTGCCAGCAGTGCGGGGTACTACGAGCAGTACTTC. This gives the protein CASSAGYYEQYF.

This rearrangement joins TRBV7-8 to TRBJ2-3; 11 nucleotides align to TRBD2. This CDR3 is built from 15 residues. Trimming took 3 bases from V and 6 from J; bases not matched to a gene: 5. Per germline, CDR1 SGHVS and CDR2 FQNEAQ. The CDR3, as DNA: TGTGCCAGCAGCTTTAGCGGGGGGGACAGGGATACGCAGTATTTT. Encoded protein: CASSFSGGDRDTQYF.

The chain uses TRBV6-5 and TRBJ2-5, with D unresolved. Judging by the DNA end, TRBJ2-7 fits better; the J call may be wrong. The CDR3 length is 13 residues. Germline assignment: CDR1 MNHEY and CDR2 SVGAGI. This CDR3 reads CASSPLHGYEQYF. DNA of the CDR3: TGTGCCAGCAGTCCTCTTCATGGATACGAGCAGTACTTC.

This clone was observed a handful of times. This sequence joins TRBV5-6 and TRBJ1-1; D uncertain. V was shortened by 1 base and J by 4 bases, with 14 bases between the two germline ends. The germline CDR1 and CDR2 sequences are SGHDT and YYEEEE. The CDR3 runs 15 residues. The CDR3 DNA is TGTGCCAGCAGCTTGACCACCCTACCCCCCACTGAAGCTTTCTTT. Translating gives CASSLTTLPPTEAFF. Full variable domain (rest looked up from reference TRBV5-6 and TRBJ1-1): DAGVTQSPTHLIKTRGQQVTLRCSPKSGHDTVSWYQQALGQGPQFIFQYYEEEERQRGNFPDRFSGHQFPNYSSELNVNALLLGDSALYLCASSLTTLPPTEAFFGQGTRLTVV.